This T cell receptor (beta chain) originates from a study of blood T cell repertoires in COVID-19. Study as a whole: Some COVID-19 samples were acute and others convalescent; all came from the United States, Italy and Spain.

As originally analysed: It was from reference gene primer amplification that nucleated cell counts were estimated. Produced via immunoSEQ multiplex PCR; TCRdb's table is partial and in-frame only. That table supplies the V and J calls and clone size; D and trimming were determined from the DNA. The table shows approximately 230,000 clones, with about 91% occurring only once. The CDR3 consists of 16 residues. Trimming shortened V by 2 bases and J by 3 bases, and 16 bases separated the two germline ends. The germline gives CDR1 SGDLS, CDR2 YYNGEE. The Seattle site enrolled patients during active infection and followed them longitudinally.

The sequenced sample consisted of peripheral blood. The V and J genes are TRBV9 and TRBJ2-3, with a tentative D call TRBD2 (6 bases). The sequence was obtained from a woman aged 25 to 45 with COVID-19, enrolled during active disease. In DNA form, the CDR3 reads TGTGCCAGCAGCGTTACAACAGGAGGGGAGACAGATACGCAGTATTTT. Translated, it gives CASSVTTGGETDTQYF. The complete variable domain, with remaining parts taken from reference TRBV9 and TRBJ2-3, reads DSGVTQTPKHLITATGQRVTLRCSPRSGDLSVYWYQQSLDQGLQFLIQYYNGEERAKGNILERFSAQQFPDLHSELNLSSLELGDSALYFCASSVTTGGETDTQYFGPGTRLTVL.